This TCR beta chain was recorded in a study of T cell changes during pregnancy in multiple sclerosis. This clone was seen just once. Germline V lookup: CDR1 LNHNV, CDR2 YYDKDF (reference sequence). This CDR3 comprises 14 residues. Trimming at V came to 2 bases and at J to 6 bases, leaving 6 bases not matched to a gene. This table comes from immunoSEQ multiplex PCR, and its TCRdb copy is limited to in-frame clones, with some not included. The sample has just under 50,000 clones; roughly 94% are singletons. The specimen comprised CD4+ T cells from peripheral blood mononuclear cells, sampled in the third trimester of pregnancy. This TCR was sampled from a female donor with multiple sclerosis, enrolled in a pregnancy study. The rearrangement uses TRBV15 and TRBJ1-2; TRBD1 matches at 7 bases. The CDR3 here is CATSRSDRAHGYTF. The DNA for the CDR3 is TGTGCCACCAGCAGATCTGACAGGGCTCATGGCTACACCTTC.